This TCR beta chain was sequenced in a study of identical twins. This CDR3 has 15 amino acids. The V and J ends lost 6 bases and 7 bases respectively, with 22 bases between them. Germline values: CDR1 SQVTM, CDR2 ANQGSEA. Unique molecular identifiers were in the cDNA, with template-switch universal primer binding. TCRdb recomputed calls from the 5' RACE reads with MiXCR, one row per CDR3 protein. The sample holds hundreds of thousands of distinct CDR3 sequences, roughly 6% seen once. This clonotype occurred many times. Sequenced: naive T cells sorted from blood. The chain recombines TRBV29-1 with TRBJ2-1; possible D gene TRBD1, 6 bases. The TCR was taken from a man aged 18 to 29 in good health. The CDR3 nucleotides are TGCAGCGTGCTTCGAATAGGGGGTGCTGAAAATGAGCAGTTCTTC. Its translation: CSVLRIGGAENEQFF.